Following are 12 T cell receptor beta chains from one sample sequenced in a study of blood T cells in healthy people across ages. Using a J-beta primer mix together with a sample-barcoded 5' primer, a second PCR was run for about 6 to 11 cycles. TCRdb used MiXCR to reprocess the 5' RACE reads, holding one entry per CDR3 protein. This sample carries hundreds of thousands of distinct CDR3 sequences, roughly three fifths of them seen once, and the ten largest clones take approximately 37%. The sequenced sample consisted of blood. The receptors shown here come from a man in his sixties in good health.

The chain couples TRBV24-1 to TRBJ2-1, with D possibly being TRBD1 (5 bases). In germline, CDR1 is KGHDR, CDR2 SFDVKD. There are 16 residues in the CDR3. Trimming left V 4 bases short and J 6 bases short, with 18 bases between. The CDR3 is CATSESGAGNRNEQFF. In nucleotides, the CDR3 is TGTGCCACCAGTGAGTCTGGGGCAGGGAATCGCAATGAGCAGTTCTTC.

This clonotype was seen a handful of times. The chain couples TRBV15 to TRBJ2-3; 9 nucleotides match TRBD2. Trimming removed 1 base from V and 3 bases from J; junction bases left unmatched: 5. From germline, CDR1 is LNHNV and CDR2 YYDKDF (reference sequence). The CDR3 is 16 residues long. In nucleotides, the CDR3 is TGTGCCACCAGCAGAGGTGCGGGGGGGGATACAGATACGCAGTATTTT. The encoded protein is CATSRGAGGDTDTQYF.

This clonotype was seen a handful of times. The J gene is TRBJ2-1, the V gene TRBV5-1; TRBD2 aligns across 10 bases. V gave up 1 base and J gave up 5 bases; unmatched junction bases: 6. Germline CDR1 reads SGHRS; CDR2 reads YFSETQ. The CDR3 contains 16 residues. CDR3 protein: CASSLPVAGGHNEQFF. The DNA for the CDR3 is TGCGCCAGCAGCTTGCCAGTAGCGGGGGGCCACAATGAGCAGTTCTTC. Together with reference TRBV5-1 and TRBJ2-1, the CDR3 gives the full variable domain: KAGVTQTPRYLIKTRGQQVTLSCSPISGHRSVSWYQQTPGQGLQFLFEYFSETQRNKGNFPGRFSGRQFSNSRSEMNVSTLELGDSALYLCASSLPVAGGHNEQFFGPGTRLTVL.

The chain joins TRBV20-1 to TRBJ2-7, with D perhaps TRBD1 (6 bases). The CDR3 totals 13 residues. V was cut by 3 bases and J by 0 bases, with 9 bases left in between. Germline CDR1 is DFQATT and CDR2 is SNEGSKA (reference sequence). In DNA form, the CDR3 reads TGCAGTGCTAGTCGGGACAACTCCTACGAGCAGTACTTC. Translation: CSASRDNSYEQYF.

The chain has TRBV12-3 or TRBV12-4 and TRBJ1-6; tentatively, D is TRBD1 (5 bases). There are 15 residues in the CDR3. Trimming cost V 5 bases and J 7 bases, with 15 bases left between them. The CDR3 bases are TGTGCCAGCAGTCGACAGAATACGGGGAATTCACCCCTCCACTTT. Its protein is CASSRQNTGNSPLHF.

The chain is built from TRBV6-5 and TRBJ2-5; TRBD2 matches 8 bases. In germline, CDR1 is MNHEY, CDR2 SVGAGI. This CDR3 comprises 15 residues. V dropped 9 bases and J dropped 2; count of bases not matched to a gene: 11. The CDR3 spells CARPPLAAKQETQYF. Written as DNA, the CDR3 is TGTGCCAGGCCTCCACTAGCGGCCAAACAAGAGACCCAGTACTTC.

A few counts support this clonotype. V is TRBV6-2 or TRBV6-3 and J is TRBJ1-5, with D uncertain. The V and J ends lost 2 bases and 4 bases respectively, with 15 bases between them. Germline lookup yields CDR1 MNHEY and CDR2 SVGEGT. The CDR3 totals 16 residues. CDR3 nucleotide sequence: TGTGCCAGCAGTTACGCCCGGGGAGGAGGGAATCAGCCCCAGCATTTT. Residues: CASSYARGGGNQPQHF.

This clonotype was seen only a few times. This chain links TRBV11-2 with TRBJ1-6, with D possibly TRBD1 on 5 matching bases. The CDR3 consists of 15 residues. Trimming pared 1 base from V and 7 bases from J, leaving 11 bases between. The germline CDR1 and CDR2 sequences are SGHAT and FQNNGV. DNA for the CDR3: TGTGCCAGCAGCTTAGGAGGGGTAGCGAATTCACCCCTCCACTTT. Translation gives CASSLGGVANSPLHF.

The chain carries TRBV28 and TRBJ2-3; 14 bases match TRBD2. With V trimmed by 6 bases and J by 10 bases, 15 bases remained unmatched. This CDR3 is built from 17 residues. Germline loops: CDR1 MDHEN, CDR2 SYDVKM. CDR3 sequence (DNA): TGTGCCAGCAGGCCCCGACTAGCGGGGGGGCCCTACCAACCGCAGTATTTT. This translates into CASRPRLAGGPYQPQYF.

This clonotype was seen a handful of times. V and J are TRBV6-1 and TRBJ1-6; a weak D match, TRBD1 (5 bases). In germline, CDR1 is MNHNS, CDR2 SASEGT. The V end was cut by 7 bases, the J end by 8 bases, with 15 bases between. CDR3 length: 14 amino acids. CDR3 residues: CASTLGAVDSPLHF. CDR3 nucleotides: TGTGCCAGCACTCTTGGGGCAGTCGATTCACCCCTCCACTTT.

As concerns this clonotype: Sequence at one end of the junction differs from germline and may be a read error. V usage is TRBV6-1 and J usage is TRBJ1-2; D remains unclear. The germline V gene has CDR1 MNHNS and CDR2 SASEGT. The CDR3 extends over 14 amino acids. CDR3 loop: CASSESLQNYGCTF. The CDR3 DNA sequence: TGTGCCAGCAGTGAATCTCTACAGAACTATGGCTGCACCTTC.

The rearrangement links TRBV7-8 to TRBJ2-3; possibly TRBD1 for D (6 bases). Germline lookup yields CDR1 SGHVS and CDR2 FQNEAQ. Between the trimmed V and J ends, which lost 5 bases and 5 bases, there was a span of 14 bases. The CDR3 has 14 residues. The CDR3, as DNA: TGTGCCAGCAGCCCTCGGACAGATCTAGATACGCAGTATTTT. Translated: CASSPRTDLDTQYF.